Presented here are 7 T cell receptor beta chains from one specimen sequenced in a study of blood T cell repertoires in COVID-19. Assay used: immunoSEQ multiplex PCR; TCRdb lists only in-frame clones, some missing. The repertoire holds more than 85,000 clones, with 85% as singletons. The specimen sequenced was peripheral blood. The receptors were sampled from a man aged 80 or over with acute or convalescent COVID-19.

The genes are TRBV27 and TRBJ2-7; 8 bases align to TRBD1. The V gene's germline CDR1 is MNHEY and CDR2 SMNVEV (reference sequence). The trim removed 6 bases at V and 4 bases at J, leaving 2 bases unmatched. The CDR3 is made up of 12 amino acids. The chain's CDR3 is CASRDRVYEQYF. As DNA, the CDR3 is TGTGCCAGCAGGGACAGGGTGTACGAGCAGTACTTC.

The rearrangement joins TRBV18 to TRBJ1-3; tentatively, D is TRBD1 (5 bases). Per germline, CDR1 KGHSH and CDR2 LQKENI. V was trimmed by 3 bases and J by 0 bases, leaving 12 bases between them. The CDR3 runs 16 residues. This chain's CDR3 is CASSPSRTNSGNTIYF. The CDR3 DNA reads as TGTGCCAGCTCACCTAGCAGGACAAACTCTGGAAACACCATATATTTT.

The chain combines TRBV15 with TRBJ2-5, with TRBD2 matching 8 bases. The ends lost 4 bases at V and 1 base at J; junction bases unmatched: 8. Germline CDR1 and CDR2: LNHNV and YYDKDF (reference sequence). The CDR3 sequence is 16 residues long. For the CDR3, the DNA is TGTGCCACCAGCAAGAATACGGGAGGGGCCCAAGAGACCCAGTACTTC. It is translated as CATSKNTGGAQETQYF.

This clone was recorded a few times. The rearrangement joins TRBV28 to TRBJ1-1, with 9 bases lining up with TRBD1. V gave up 5 bases and J gave up 4 bases; unmatched junction bases: 5. This CDR3 is 14 amino acids long. The germline V gene encodes CDR1 MDHEN and CDR2 SYDVKM. The CDR3 region has the DNA TGTGCCAGCAGTCACGGACAGGGGAGCACTGAAGCTTTCTTT. Translated: CASSHGQGSTEAFF. The whole variable domain, filled in from reference TRBV28 and TRBJ1-1, reads DVKVTQSSRYLVKRTGEKVFLECVQDMDHENMFWYRQDPGLGLRLIYFSYDVKMKEKGDIPEGYSVSREKKERFSLILESASTNQTSMYLCASSHGQGSTEAFFGQGTRLTVV.

The chain employs TRBV6-6 and TRBJ1-5; 10 bases align to TRBD1. This CDR3 is 14 amino acids long. V shed 6 bases and J 7 bases; nucleotides not matched to a gene: 6. Germline loops: CDR1 MNHNY, CDR2 SVGAGI (reference sequence). The CDR3 DNA sequence: TGTGCCAGCAGCCTCGGACAGGGGGGCCAGCCCCAGCATTTT. Its protein is CASSLGQGGQPQHF.

The rearrangement uses TRBV11-2 and TRBJ2-5, with TRBD1 identical over 9 bases. Germline-derived CDR1 and CDR2 are SGHAT and FQNNGV. The CDR3 runs to 17 residues. With V trimmed by 5 bases and J by 1 base, 11 bases remained unmatched. Here the CDR3 DNA reads TGTGCCAGCAGCCATCCGGTGGACAGGGGTCCCCAAGAGACCCAGTACTTC. The encoded protein is CASSHPVDRGPQETQYF.

The chain uses TRBV7-3 and TRBJ2-1; a possible D gene is TRBD2 (6 bases). Germline loops: CDR1 SGHTA, CDR2 FQGTGA. Deletions cut 3 bases from V and 4 bases from J, with 13 bases between. The length of the CDR3 is 15 residues. The CDR3 is CASSFQVGGYNEQFF. In DNA, the CDR3 is TGTGCCAGCAGCTTTCAAGTCGGGGGATACAATGAGCAGTTCTTC.